The 30 T cell receptor beta chains below come from one sample, sequenced in a study of blood T cell repertoires in COVID-19. Here immunoSEQ multiplex PCR was the method, and the copy in TCRdb shows in-frame clones only, minus some. The table records about 330,000 clones, about 87% of them present only once. Sequenced sample: peripheral blood. The receptors shown here come from a young man with COVID-19, enrolled during active disease.

The V call is TRBV5-8, the J call TRBJ1-2; D is undetermined. This CDR3 is 13 amino acids long. Germline CDR1 and CDR2: SGHTS and YDEGEE. Trimming took 2 bases from V and 2 from J, leaving 7 bases between them. CDR3 protein: CASSFGGNYGYTF. CDR3 DNA: TGTGCCAGCAGCTTTGGAGGAAACTATGGCTACACCTTC.

The V and J genes are TRBV21-1 and TRBJ1-6; the D call in the table, TRBD1, was not verified against the DNA. TRBV21-1 is an annotated pseudogene. The CDR3 has 18 amino acids. The CDR3 reads CASSRLGQGYKYNSPLHF. The CDR3 DNA reads TGTGCCAGCAGCAGATTGGGACAGGGTTATAAGTATAATTCACCCCTCCACTTT.

The chain uses TRBV11-2 and TRBJ2-7; 9 nucleotides line up with TRBD1. The germline gives CDR1 SGHAT, CDR2 FQNNGV. The V gene end was trimmed by 3 bases and the J gene end by 4 bases; junction bases not matched to a gene: 4. The CDR3 contains 14 residues. CDR3 nucleotides: TGTGCCAGCAGCTTTACAGGGGGCATTTACGAGCAGTACTTC. It translates to CASSFTGGIYEQYF.

The gene calls are TRBV28 and TRBJ2-1; possible D gene TRBD2, 5 bases. The CDR3 sequence is 12 residues long. V was clipped by 4 bases and J by 8 bases, with 9 bases between them. Per germline, CDR1 MDHEN and CDR2 SYDVKM. The chain's CDR3 is CASSSTADEQFF. DNA of the CDR3: TGTGCCAGCAGTTCTACAGCGGATGAGCAGTTCTTC.

This clone was picked up a small number of times. The chain carries TRBV27 and TRBJ1-5, with a tentative D call TRBD1 (5 bases). The CDR3 is made up of 12 amino acids. Germline CDR1 is MNHEY and CDR2 is SMNVEV (reference sequence). V dropped 8 bases and J dropped 4 bases, with 9 bases sitting between them. CDR3 coding DNA: TGTGCCAGCGGATCAGGGAATCAGCCCCAGCATTTT. Amino acids: CASGSGNQPQHF.

The chain joins TRBV30 to TRBJ2-1; 11 nucleotides line up with TRBD2. Germline loops: CDR1 GTSNPN, CDR2 SVGIG (reference sequence). The J segment lost 5 bases and the V segment lost 0 bases, leaving 3 bases of the junction unmatched. The length of the CDR3 is 15 residues. The CDR3 protein is CAWSVGTSGNNEQFF. The CDR3 nucleotides read TGTGCCTGGAGTGTCGGGACTAGCGGAAACAATGAGCAGTTCTTC.

The chain uses TRBV7-8 and TRBJ2-7; D gene uncertain. There are 14 residues in the CDR3. Germline CDR1 SGHVS, CDR2 FQNEAQ. Trimming pared 5 bases from V and 5 bases from J, leaving 16 bases between. The DNA for the CDR3 is TGTGCCAGCAGCCCTCGGGTGAGTCAGAACGAGCAGTACTTC. Encoded protein: CASSPRVSQNEQYF.

V is TRBV10-3 and J is TRBJ2-2; 9 bases agree with TRBD2. This CDR3 is built from 14 residues. The V gene's germline CDR1 is ENHRY and CDR2 SYGVKD. J was trimmed by 4 bases and V by 10 bases; bases with no gene match: 7. The DNA for the CDR3 is TGTGCCACGTCGGCTAGCGGGATCACCGGGGAGCTGTTTTTT. Its protein is CATSASGITGELFF.

The chain combines TRBV5-1 with TRBJ2-5; 7 bases agree with TRBD1. The length of the CDR3 is 14 residues. Germline V gene data show CDR1 as SGHRS and CDR2 as YFSETQ. Trimming took 4 bases from V and 2 from J; bases not matched to a gene: 5. CDR3 residues: CASSPGQEQETQYF. As DNA, the CDR3 is TGCGCCAGCAGCCCTGGACAGGAACAAGAGACCCAGTACTTC.

This chain connects TRBV6-2 or TRBV6-3 to TRBJ1-5; D call uncertain. This CDR3 is built from 11 residues. Germline values: CDR1 MNHEY, CDR2 SVGEGT. Trimming stripped 3 bases from V and 11 bases from J, with 8 bases between. CDR3 region: CASSYGRSQHF. The CDR3 DNA reads TGTGCCAGCAGTTATGGGAGGTCCCAGCATTTT.

V gene TRBV30 combines with J gene TRBJ1-5; 12 bases are shared with TRBD1. The V segment lost 2 bases and the J segment 5 bases; nucleotides outside the gene matches: 4. The length of the CDR3 is 15 residues. The germline CDR1 and CDR2 sequences are GTSNPN and SVGIG (reference sequence). The CDR3 nucleotides read TGTGCCTGGAGTAAAGGGACAGGGGGCTATCAGCCCCAGCATTTT. Residues: CAWSKGTGGYQPQHF.

CDR3 sequence reads: CASSMLAGGNNEQFF. The CDR3, as DNA: TGTGCCAGTAGTATGCTAGCGGGAGGGAATAATGAGCAGTTCTTC. The rearrangement joins TRBV19 to TRBJ2-1; 12 nucleotides line up with TRBD2. The CDR3 contains 15 residues. Trimming took 3 bases from V and 7 from J; bases not matched to a gene: 4. Germline values: CDR1 LNHDA, CDR2 SQIVND (reference sequence). The full variable domain, its missing parts supplied by reference TRBV19 and TRBJ2-1, is DGGITQSPKYLFRKEGQNVTLSCEQNLNHDAMYWYRQDPGQGLRLIYYSQIVNDFQKGDIAEGYSVSREKKESFPLTVTSAQKNPTAFYLCASSMLAGGNNEQFFGPGTRLTVL.

V and J are TRBV18 and TRBJ1-2; 11 bases agree with TRBD1. From germline, CDR1 is KGHSH and CDR2 LQKENI. The CDR3 extends over 17 amino acids. Losses at the gene ends were 3 bases for V and 2 bases for J; bases not matched to a gene: 8. CDR3 protein: CASSPRTGQGDNYGYTF. In DNA, the CDR3 is TGTGCCAGCTCACCTAGAACGGGACAGGGGGACAACTATGGCTACACCTTC.

V and J are TRBV18 and TRBJ2-3; tentatively, D is TRBD2 (5 bases). V dropped 4 bases and J dropped 2 bases, with 13 bases sitting between them. The CDR3 is 15 residues long. Germline CDR1 KGHSH, CDR2 LQKENI. The CDR3 loop is CASSRRETDTDTQYF. The CDR3 DNA follows: TGTGCCAGCTCACGCCGGGAAACGGACACAGATACGCAGTATTTT.

This clone appeared a single time. The chain carries TRBV29-1 and TRBJ2-1; TRBD1 agrees at 7 bases. The CDR3 extends over 13 amino acids. Germline CDR1 is SQVTM and CDR2 is ANQGSEA. Germline trimming cut 5 bases from V and 3 bases from J; bases unmatched to any gene: 4. The CDR3 reads CSVLQGYYNEQFF. The CDR3 coding sequence is TGCAGCGTTCTACAGGGGTACTACAATGAGCAGTTCTTC.

The V call is TRBV5-1, the J call TRBJ2-3; 7 nucleotides align to TRBD1. CDR3 length: 16 residues. Germline CDR1 SGHRS, CDR2 YFSETQ. With 0 bases clipped from V and 0 bases from J, the junction kept 4 bases outside the gene matches. The DNA of the CDR3 is TGCGCCAGCAGCTTGGACAGGGGCGTAAGCACAGATACGCAGTATTTT. The encoded protein is CASSLDRGVSTDTQYF.

This chain links TRBV12-3 or TRBV12-4 with TRBJ2-7; D not certain. The CDR3 has 13 residues. Trimming cost V 3 bases and J 7 bases, with 13 bases left between them. Written as DNA, the CDR3 is TGTGCCAGCAGTTTTGCCTCGCGGCAAGAGCAGTACTTC. Translated: CASSFASRQEQYF.

The chain combines TRBV11-2 with TRBJ1-3; D unclear. Trimming pared 5 bases from V and 2 bases from J, leaving 13 bases between. The V gene's germline CDR1 is SGHAT and CDR2 FQNNGV. The CDR3 is 15 residues long. The CDR3 sequence: CASSPSGLTGNTIYF. The DNA for the CDR3 is TGTGCCAGCAGCCCGTCAGGACTTACTGGAAACACCATATATTTT. Complete variable domain (other parts from reference TRBV11-2 and TRBJ1-3): EAGVAQSPRYKIIEKRQSVAFWCNPISGHATLYWYQQILGQGPKLLIQFQNNGVVDDSQLPKDRFSAERLKGVDSTLKIQPAKLEDSAVYLCASSPSGLTGNTIYFGEGSWLTVV.

This clone was detected once. CDR3: CASSLGGGSASNEQFF. CDR3 DNA sequence: TGTGCCAGCAGTTTAGGGGGGGGTAGCGCTTCCAATGAGCAGTTCTTC. This sequence joins TRBV28 and TRBJ2-1, with 7 bases identical to TRBD2. CDR1 is MDHEN and CDR2 is SYDVKM in the germline V gene. V lost 2 bases, J lost 6 bases, and 10 bases stayed unmatched. The CDR3 has 16 amino acids.

J is TRBJ2-3 and V is TRBV29-1, with 11 positions matching TRBD2. Germline V gene lookup returns CDR1 SQVTM and CDR2 ANQGSEA. The CDR3 contains 14 residues. The V segment lost 4 bases and the J segment 6 bases; nucleotides outside the gene matches: 6. CDR3 nucleotides: TGCAGCGTTGCTGTAGCGGGAGGGTTGGATACGCAGTATTTT. Translated, it gives CSVAVAGGLDTQYF.

About this clone itself: The junction does not match germline at one end; this may be a read error. The chain links TRBV10-3 to TRBJ2-2; 7 bases agree with TRBD1. The CDR3 loop spans 16 amino acids. Germline V gene lookup returns CDR1 ENHRY and CDR2 SYGVKD. CDR3 region: CAISEGNRGSPGELFF. The DNA of the CDR3 is TGTGCCATTAGTGAGGGGAACAGGGGTTCTCCCGGGGAGCTGTTTTTT.

The V gene is TRBV12-3 or TRBV12-4, the J gene TRBJ2-1; D is unresolved. The CDR3 is made up of 11 amino acids. V lost 2 bases and J lost 8, with 4 bases in between. The CDR3 coding sequence is TGTGCCAGCAGTTTACTGTATGAGCAGTTCTTC. The encoded protein is CASSLLYEQFF.

CDR3 residues: CASSQGTGNLYEQYF. The CDR3, as DNA: TGCGCCAGCAGCCAAGGGACAGGGAATCTCTACGAGCAGTACTTC. The chain joins TRBV4-3 to TRBJ2-7; 8 bases fit TRBD1. This CDR3 has 15 residues. Germline CDR1 LGHNA, CDR2 YSLEER. V lost 1 base to trimming and J lost 3 bases; unmatched junction nucleotides: 5.

The chain joins TRBV7-8 to TRBJ2-5; TRBD1 agrees at 11 bases. Trimming at V came to 6 bases and at J to 4 bases, leaving 4 bases not matched to a gene. This CDR3 has 14 residues. CDR1 is SGHVS, CDR2 FQNEAQ, per germline. CDR3 nucleotides: TGTGCCAGCAGTTCCGGGACAGGGGGAGAGACCCAGTACTTC. Translation: CASSSGTGGETQYF.

As to this clone: This specimen includes other DNA sequences encoding the same CDR3. This chain joins TRBV7-9 and TRBJ2-3; maybe TRBD2 (6 bases). Between the trimmed V and J ends, which lost 4 bases and 2 bases, there was a span of 13 bases. Germline V gene sequence: CDR1 SEHNR, CDR2 FQNEAQ (reference sequence). The CDR3 covers 15 residues. The CDR3 DNA sequence: TGTGCCAGCAGCTCAGGGACGGGAGACACAGATACGCAGTATTTT. Translation gives CASSSGTGDTDTQYF.

The rearrangement joins TRBV7-8 to TRBJ1-2; 12 positions agree with TRBD1. CDR3 length equals 14 residues. From germline, CDR1 is SGHVS and CDR2 FQNEAQ. With 5 bases clipped from V and 6 bases from J, the junction kept 4 bases outside the gene matches. DNA of the CDR3: TGTGCCAGCAGCACCGGGACAGGGGGCAATGGCTACACCTTC. This codes for CASSTGTGGNGYTF. Full variable domain (remainder filled in from reference TRBV7-8 and TRBJ1-2): GAGVSQSPRYKVAKRGQDVALRCDPISGHVSLFWYQQALGQGPEFLTYFQNEAQLDKSGLPSDRFFAERPEGSVSTLKIQRTQQEDSAVYLCASSTGTGGNGYTFGSGTRLTVV.

V is TRBV2 and J is TRBJ1-5; D is perhaps TRBD1 (6 bases). In germline, CDR1 is SNHLY, CDR2 FYNNEI. This CDR3 has 15 amino acids. The germline V and J ends were trimmed by 5 bases and 7 bases, with 18 bases remaining between them. The DNA of the CDR3 is TGTGCCAGCAGTCAGGGGAAAGGAGGAAACCAGCCCCAGCATTTT. It encodes CASSQGKGGNQPQHF.

The chain uses TRBV7-2 and TRBJ2-5, with 13 bases lining up with TRBD2. The CDR3 totals 17 residues. Germline assignment: CDR1 SGHTA and CDR2 FQGNSA. V was clipped by 2 bases and J by 1 base; unmatched bases: 4. The CDR3 DNA reads TGTGCCAGCAGCTTATTTAGGACTAGCGGGGGCCAAGAGACCCAGTACTTC. This sequence encodes CASSLFRTSGGQETQYF. The whole variable domain, filled in from reference TRBV7-2 and TRBJ2-5, reads GAGVSQSPSNKVTEKGKDVELRCDPISGHTALYWYRQSLGQGLEFLIYFQGNSAPDKSGLPSDRFSAERTGGSVSTLTIQRTQQEDSAVYLCASSLFRTSGGQETQYFGPGTRLLVL.

The rearrangement uses TRBV6-6 and TRBJ1-1, with D perhaps TRBD1 (6 bases). Per germline, CDR1 MNHNY and CDR2 SVGAGI (reference sequence). Trimming took 5 bases from V and 11 from J, leaving 24 bases between them. The CDR3 contains 15 residues. For the CDR3, the DNA is TGTGCCAGCAGTGACGACCTCCGGGACACTCAGGGGGCTTTCTTT. This translates into CASSDDLRDTQGAFF.

The J gene is TRBJ1-1, the V gene TRBV19; the D is unclear. Germline V CDR1 and CDR2: LNHDA, SQIVND (reference sequence). Trimming cost V 3 bases and J 0 bases, with 11 bases left between them. The CDR3 runs 15 residues. CDR3 in DNA: TGTGCCAGTAGTATGATAGCGGCGATGAACACTGAAGCTTTCTTT. This encodes CASSMIAAMNTEAFF.